Each of the 25 T cell receptor beta chains below was sequenced from the same sample in a study of vaccination and CD4 T cells after COVID-19. An Oncomine TCR Beta short-read assay was used to sequence the DNA from cultured CD4+ T cells. MiXCR, applied by TCRdb to the PCR reads, yields one record per CDR3 protein. The sample lists 8,400 or so distinct CDR3 sequences, less than 55% seen once, with around 20% in the top ten. These receptors have no known antigen. This sample's treatment: approximately 11-day PBMC culture with coronavirus spike peptide pools or control peptides (ViraFEST assay). The unexposed donor gave CD4+ T cells before the COVID-19 pandemic (2011-2018). The source material was CD4+ T cells from blood, cultured in vitro. These receptors were taken from a human donor in good health.

This chain connects TRBV6-5 to TRBJ2-7; D is unresolved. The CDR3 length is 13 residues. Trimming stripped 2 bases from V and 2 bases from J, with 7 bases between. The germline V gene has CDR1 MNHEY and CDR2 SVGAGI. The CDR3 region is CASSYLNTYEQYF. The DNA for the CDR3 is TGTGCCAGCAGTTACCTCAATACCTACGAGCAGTACTTC.

The V and J genes are TRBV28 and TRBJ1-6, with TRBD1 as a possible D gene (5 bases). V lost 2 bases and J lost 3, with 11 bases in between. This CDR3 region has 16 residues. Germline V gives CDR1 MDHEN, CDR2 SYDVKM. The CDR3 nucleotides read TGTGCCAGCAGTTTAATCCCAGGGAACTATAATTCACCCCTCCACTTT. Its protein product is CASSLIPGNYNSPLHF.

This chain connects TRBV20-1 to TRBJ2-7, with 9 bases fitting TRBD1. Trimming removed 1 base from V and 1 base from J; junction bases left unmatched: 8. From germline, CDR1 is DFQATT and CDR2 SNEGSKA (reference sequence). This CDR3 has 16 residues. The DNA for the CDR3 is TGCAGTGCTAGAGGGAACAGGGGGCTTTCATCCTACGAGCAGTACTTC. Translating gives CSARGNRGLSSYEQYF.

This clonotype was counted only a few times. The chain uses TRBV6-1 and TRBJ2-7, with 16 bases matching TRBD2. Per germline, CDR1 MNHNS and CDR2 SASEGT. V lost 5 bases, J lost 1 base, and 5 bases stayed unmatched. The length of the CDR3 is 17 residues. CDR3 region: CASSTGLAGGPSYEQYF. The CDR3 DNA reads as TGTGCCAGCAGTACGGGACTAGCGGGAGGGCCGTCCTACGAGCAGTACTTC.

In its sample, this clonotype was seen a few times. V and J are TRBV19 and TRBJ1-2; D is undetermined. Germline CDR1 LNHDA, CDR2 SQIVND (reference sequence). This CDR3 has 14 residues. Deletions cut 0 bases from V and 8 bases from J, with 13 bases between. In nucleotides, the CDR3 is TGTGCCAGTAGTATAGATCGGGTAGGGAACGGCTACACCTTC. This codes for CASSIDRVGNGYTF.

The chain couples TRBV7-6 to TRBJ2-3; weak D call: TRBD2 (5 bases). Per germline, CDR1 SGHVS and CDR2 FNYEAQ. The CDR3 length is 13 residues. Deletions cut 3 bases from V and 10 bases from J, with 14 bases between. The CDR3 coding sequence is TGTGCCAGCAGCTTTCCGGGGTCCGGTTCGCAGTATTTT. This gives the protein CASSFPGSGSQYF. Together with reference TRBV7-6 and TRBJ2-3, the CDR3 gives the full variable domain: GAGVSQSPRYKVTKRGQDVALRCDPISGHVSLYWYRQALGQGPEFLTYFNYEAQQDKSGLPNDRFSAERPEGSISTLTIQRTEQRDSAMYRCASSFPGSGSQYFGPGTRLTVL.

V gene TRBV5-1 combines with J gene TRBJ1-1, with D possibly TRBD1 on 6 matching bases. Germline CDR1 is SGHRS and CDR2 is YFSETQ. V was shortened by 4 bases and J by 0 bases, with 13 bases between the two germline ends. The CDR3 covers 15 residues. The CDR3 region is CASSPGAGVNTEAFF. CDR3 DNA: TGCGCCAGCAGCCCGGGGGCAGGGGTGAACACTGAAGCTTTCTTT.

This clonotype has just a few counts. The V call is TRBV6-1, the J call TRBJ1-1; perhaps TRBD1 as D (5 bases). This CDR3 has 13 amino acids. V shed 7 bases and J shed 5 bases, with 14 bases lying between them. Germline V gene lookup returns CDR1 MNHNS and CDR2 SASEGT. The DNA for the CDR3 is TGTGCCAGCACCAGAACAGGAAGGACTGAAGCTTTCTTT. It codes for CASTRTGRTEAFF.

The gene calls are TRBV19 and TRBJ2-7; D unclear. Germline V gene data show CDR1 as LNHDA and CDR2 as SQIVND (reference sequence). The CDR3 totals 13 residues. V was cut by 4 bases and J by 3 bases, with 10 bases left in between. CDR3 residues: CASSTPPLYEQYF. In nucleotides, the CDR3 is TGTGCCAGTAGTACCCCCCCCCTCTACGAGCAGTACTTC.

This clonotype was picked up one time. The chain employs TRBV20-1 and TRBJ2-1; D not certain. V lost 0 bases to trimming and J lost 4 bases, with 7 bases between them. The CDR3 has 13 residues. CDR1 and CDR2 (germline): DFQATT, SNEGSKA (reference sequence). CDR3 residues: CSARDGQYNEQFF. The CDR3 coding sequence is TGCAGTGCTAGAGATGGGCAGTACAATGAGCAGTTCTTC.

The chain has TRBV6-1 and TRBJ1-2, with D possibly TRBD1 on 5 matching bases. The CDR3 has 16 residues. Germline CDR1 is MNHNS and CDR2 is SASEGT. V was pared by 1 base and J by 1 base, with 13 bases between. The CDR3 DNA reads as TGTGCCAGCAGTGAAGGGGACCTTCTCCTTAACTATGGCTACACCTTC. Its translation is CASSEGDLLLNYGYTF.

In this sample, this clonotype turned up a few times. This sequence joins TRBV27 and TRBJ1-5, with 10 bases matching TRBD1. V shed 6 bases, J shed 2 bases, and the junction held 4 bases outside the gene matches. The CDR3 covers 15 residues. The germline CDR1 and CDR2 sequences are MNHEY and SMNVEV (reference sequence). The CDR3 reads CASSRQGAGNQPQHF. DNA of the CDR3: TGTGCCAGCAGCAGACAGGGGGCGGGCAATCAGCCCCAGCATTTT.

The chain recombines TRBV19 with TRBJ2-2; D gene unclear. V gave up 3 bases and J gave up 6 bases, with 8 bases separating them. The CDR3 extends over 13 amino acids. Germline values: CDR1 LNHDA, CDR2 SQIVND (reference sequence). The CDR3 DNA is TGTGCCAGTAGTATGTGGCAGGCCGGGGAGCTGTTTTTT. It yields the protein CASSMWQAGELFF.

The gene calls are TRBV20-1 and TRBJ1-5; D not resolved. CDR3 size: 14 residues. The V and J ends lost 1 base and 7 bases respectively, with 14 bases between them. Germline V CDR1 and CDR2: DFQATT, SNEGSKA (reference sequence). Written as DNA, the CDR3 is TGCAGTGCTAGAGTCAGGCAGTCGCTGCAGCCCCAGCATTTT. Translating gives CSARVRQSLQPQHF.

This chain connects TRBV20-1 to TRBJ2-1; TRBD2 matches 14 bases. With 5 bases clipped from V and 6 bases from J, the junction kept 6 bases outside the gene matches. Germline CDR1 DFQATT, CDR2 SNEGSKA (reference sequence). The CDR3 consists of 15 residues. CDR3 in amino acids: CSAHGTSGRRNEQFF. For the CDR3, the DNA is TGCAGTGCTCACGGGACTAGCGGGAGACGCAATGAGCAGTTCTTC.

V usage is TRBV7-8 and J usage is TRBJ2-5; D is possibly TRBD2 (5 bases). Trimming took off 0 bases at V and 4 bases at J, with 12 bases between the two ends. The V gene's germline CDR1 is SGHVS and CDR2 FQNEAQ. The CDR3 is 15 amino acids. The CDR3 nucleotides read TGTGCCAGCAGCTTAGCGCGGGTAGCCGGAGAGACCCAGTACTTC. It yields the protein CASSLARVAGETQYF.

This clonotype occurred a few times. The chain combines TRBV19 with TRBJ1-2; weak D call: TRBD1 (6 bases). Between the trimmed V and J ends, which lost 9 bases and 8 bases, there was a span of 19 bases. Germline CDR1 LNHDA, CDR2 SQIVND (reference sequence). This CDR3 has 13 amino acids. The CDR3 sequence is CASHPAGTWGYTF. The CDR3 DNA sequence: TGTGCCAGCCATCCCGCAGGGACATGGGGCTACACCTTC.

The chain couples TRBV7-9 to TRBJ2-5; 9 bases fit TRBD1. The germline V gene has CDR1 SEHNR and CDR2 FQNEAQ (reference sequence). With 5 bases clipped from V and 3 bases from J, the junction kept 7 bases outside the gene matches. The CDR3 runs to 15 residues. In DNA, the CDR3 is TGTGCCAGCAGCCACATACAGGGGGCAAAAGAGACCCAGTACTTC. Translation: CASSHIQGAKETQYF.

The chain links TRBV24-1 to TRBJ2-1, with TRBD2 as a possible D gene (5 bases). CDR3 length: 14 amino acids. V lost 2 bases and J 9 bases, leaving 13 bases between the germline ends. From germline, CDR1 is KGHDR and CDR2 SFDVKD. The CDR3 DNA reads TGTGCCACCAGTGATTCCGCCTGGGCGGGTGAGCAGTTCTTC. Translation gives CATSDSAWAGEQFF.

The chain links TRBV29-1 to TRBJ2-3; 8 nucleotides line up with TRBD2. J gave up 5 bases and V 4 bases, and 2 bases lay outside the gene matches. The CDR3 runs to 12 residues. CDR1 and CDR2 (germline): SQVTM, ANQGSEA. Written as DNA, the CDR3 is TGCAGCGTTGGGCTAGCGGGAGATACGCAGTATTTT. Amino acids: CSVGLAGDTQYF.

This clonotype was counted a single time. The V and J genes are TRBV4-3 and TRBJ2-3; D remains ambiguous. The CDR3 covers 14 residues. Germline lookup yields CDR1 LGHNA and CDR2 YSLEER. Trimming shortened V by 3 bases and J by 4 bases, and 11 bases separated the two germline ends. The CDR3 DNA reads as TGCGCCAGCAGCCATGGCGCGTTATCAGATACGCAGTATTTT. As protein: CASSHGALSDTQYF.

The genes are TRBV20-1 and TRBJ2-2; D is ambiguous. The CDR3 loop spans 14 amino acids. Trimming cost V 3 bases and J 7 bases, with 15 bases left between them. CDR1 is DFQATT and CDR2 is SNEGSKA in the germline V gene (reference sequence). The CDR3 sequence is CSARGRSFGGELFF. The CDR3 coding sequence is TGCAGTGCTAGGGGAAGATCATTCGGCGGGGAGCTGTTTTTT.

By frequency in the sample, this clonotype is hyperexpanded (1% or more). The chain joins TRBV20-1 to TRBJ1-2; 8 bases fit TRBD1. This CDR3 is 14 amino acids long. Trimming removed 5 bases from V and 1 base from J; junction bases left unmatched: 6. The germline gives CDR1 DFQATT, CDR2 SNEGSKA (reference sequence). The CDR3 protein is CSAREQGVNYGYTF. Written as DNA, the CDR3 is TGCAGTGCTCGGGAACAGGGGGTTAACTATGGCTACACCTTC.

A few counts support this clonotype. The J gene is TRBJ2-2, the V gene TRBV7-6; 8 nucleotides match TRBD2. The germline gives CDR1 SGHVS, CDR2 FNYEAQ. The CDR3 contains 16 residues. Unmatched junction bases numbered 11, after V lost 8 bases and J lost 3 bases. DNA for the CDR3: TGTGCCAGCGGGGCCCGCAGCGGGAGTGACACCGGGGAGCTGTTTTTT. Residues: CASGARSGSDTGELFF.

CDR3 loop: CASTSKVTGTEAFF. CDR3 bases: TGTGCCAGCACCTCAAAGGTTACAGGCACTGAAGCTTTCTTT. The genes are TRBV2 and TRBJ1-1; a possible D gene is TRBD1 (5 bases). Germline V CDR1 and CDR2: SNHLY, FYNNEI. The CDR3 runs 14 residues. The V gene lost 7 bases and the J gene lost 4 bases, with 16 bases spanning the gap. The full variable domain, its missing parts supplied by reference TRBV2 and TRBJ1-1, is EPEVTQTPSHQVTQMGQEVILRCVPISNHLYFYWYRQILGQKVEFLVSFYNNEISEKSEIFDDQFSVERPDGSNFTLKIRSTKLEDSAMYFCASTSKVTGTEAFFGQGTRLTVV.